The text below deals with one T cell receptor (beta chain). This clonotype was seen at least ten times. Its antigen specificity is not known. Per-base qualities were not stored, and no clone one base away is much larger. CDR1 and CDR2 are read off the germline V gene as MNHEY and SVGAGI. Deletion took 0 bases off V and 4 bases off J, with a span of 21 bases between the germline ends. There are 18 amino acids in the CDR3, from cysteine to phenylalanine inclusive. Only the CDR3 part of the read is kept: 54 bases, read in frame from the first base. Receptors were amplified or captured by PCR. Sequencing relied on an Illumina HiSeq 2500. TCR libraries were prepared with molecular barcoding, using unique molecular identifiers to normalize TCRbeta repertoire quantification. TCRdb applied fastp at Q25 and MiXCR to the public reads, then kept only in-frame beta chains. CDR3 protein duplicates are merged, each entry listing the most common genes and DNA. For this sample the table gives approximately 210,000 distinct CDR3 sequences, of which approximately 14% were detected only once. The ten largest clonotypes hold 13% of the sample.

This sample stems from a study of T-cell reconstitution after alpha-beta-depleted transplantation in children (TCRdb year 2016). With respect to the entire study: Using TCR repertoire profiling, the study followed T-cell immune reconstitution in a quantitative way in children after TCRalphabeta/CD19-depleted allogeneic hematopoietic cell transplantation.

The sequence was collected from a human donor who donated a stem cell graft to a child with acute lymphoblastic leukemia. The sample in question was PBMCs from the stem cell graft donor, obtained from the stem cell graft. The sequence joins TRBV6-5 to TRBJ1-1; TRBD1 is perhaps the D gene, given 5 matching bases. The DNA is TGTGCCAGCAGTTACTCCCTGAATTCCGCCGGGGGTAGCACTGAAGCTTTCTTT. Protein translation: CASSYSLNSAGGSTEAFF.